This T cell receptor beta chain emerged from a study of PD-1 blockade in classical Hodgkin lymphoma. Study information: Patients had nivolumab dosed at 3 mg/kg, delivered intravenously every 2 weeks. Study-level results: According to reports, newly diagnosed patients had lower baseline TCR diversity than healthy donors, and relapsed/refractory patients had lower baseline TCR diversity still.

No patient escaped relapse after autologous stem cell transplantation, and brentuximab vedotin exposure varied. The repertoire was sequenced with immunoSEQ multiplex PCR; TCRdb's copy has only in-frame clones and lacks some. The sample shows about 21,000 clones, about two thirds of them seen only once. This CDR3 region has 15 residues. CDR1 and CDR2 (germline): SGHKS, YYEKEE (reference sequence). Losses at the gene ends were 4 bases for V and 5 bases for J; bases not matched to a gene: 6. On this clone itself: Its target is not known.

The sequence was obtained from a human donor with classical Hodgkin lymphoma. The V gene is TRBV5-5, the J gene TRBJ2-1; 10 nucleotides line up with TRBD2. This material consisted of peripheral blood mononuclear cells (PBMCs), taken at baseline. CDR3 amino acids: CASSRGTSANNEQFF. The DNA for the CDR3 is TGTGCCAGCAGCCGCGGGACTAGCGCGAACAATGAGCAGTTCTTC.